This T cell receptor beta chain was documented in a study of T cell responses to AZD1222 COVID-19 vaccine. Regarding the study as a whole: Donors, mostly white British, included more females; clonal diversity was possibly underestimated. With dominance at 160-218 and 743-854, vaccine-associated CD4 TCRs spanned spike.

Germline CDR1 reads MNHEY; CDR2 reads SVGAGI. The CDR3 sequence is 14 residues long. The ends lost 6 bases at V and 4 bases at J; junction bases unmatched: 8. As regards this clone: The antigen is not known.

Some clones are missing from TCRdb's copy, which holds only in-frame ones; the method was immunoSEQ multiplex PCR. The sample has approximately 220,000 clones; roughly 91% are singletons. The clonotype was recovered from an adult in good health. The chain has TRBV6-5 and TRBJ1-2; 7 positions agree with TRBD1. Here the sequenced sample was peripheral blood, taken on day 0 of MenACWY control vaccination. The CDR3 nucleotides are TGTGCCAGCAGACTACAGGGGTCGATCTATGGCTACACCTTC. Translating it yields CASRLQGSIYGYTF.